This T cell receptor beta chain comes out of a study of T-cell memory formation after mild COVID-19. In the study overall: TCR clustering was largely donor specific.

Study-level points and caveats: Clones that contracted from day 15 to 85 were balanced CD4/CD8, while later expanders leaned CD4+. Those CD4+ clones that contracted were mainly in CM and EM (CD8+ ones in EMRA).

Germline CDR1 is DFQATT and CDR2 is SNEGSKA (reference sequence). This CDR3 has 15 amino acids. V was pared by 2 bases and J by 1 base, with 9 bases between. Comment on this clonotype: Its antigen is undetermined.

Amplification by 5'RACE using constant-segment primers produced TCR alpha and TCR beta cDNA libraries that carried sample barcodes and UMIs. TCRdb processed the 5' RACE reads anew with MiXCR; each CDR3 protein has one entry. Of approximately 240,000 distinct CDR3 sequences in the sample, 15% to 20% were seen once. This TCR was recovered from a man aged 18 to 30 who had mild COVID-19 (a few samples of this study predate the infection). Cell type and time point are not known. Sequencing used PBMCs or a T cell subset sorted from them (not recorded which). V usage is TRBV20-1 and J usage is TRBJ2-6; TRBD1 or TRBD2 may be the D gene (6 bases each). CDR3 in amino acids: CSARSGASGANVLTF. In nucleotides, the CDR3 is TGCAGTGCTAGATCGGGGGCTTCTGGGGCCAACGTCCTGACTTTC.